This entry lists 20 T cell receptor beta chains sequenced from one sample in a study of Graves' ophthalmopathy and Graves' hyperthyroidism. RNA transcripts served as template for amplifying TCR beta CDR3 sequences. Amplification began with first-round RT-PCR using HTBI primers, then second-round multiplex PCR was performed. In TCRdb, the multiplex PCR reads were re-called with MiXCR into one record per CDR3 protein. The profile shows under 800,000 distinct CDR3 sequences, about a fifth of them singletons. Sequencing input: peripheral blood. The receptors shown here come from a woman between 18 and 29 years old with stable Graves' hyperthyroidism. Some clones in this sample may be carry-over from other donors' samples.

This clonotype was seen ten or more times. The V call is TRBV9, the J call TRBJ2-2, with D tentatively TRBD2 (6 bases). The germline V gene encodes CDR1 SGDLS and CDR2 YYNGEE. With 2 bases removed from V and 10 bases from J, the gap between germline ends came to 15 bases. There are 14 residues in the CDR3. CDR3 sequence (DNA): TGTGCCAGCAGCGTGAGTTTTGCGGGGTCGGAGCTGTTTTTT. Translation gives CASSVSFAGSELFF.

V gene TRBV6-4 combines with J gene TRBJ1-1; TRBD1 is a possible D gene (6 bases). The germline CDR1 and CDR2 sequences are MRHNA and SNTAGT. The CDR3 has 13 amino acids. V was trimmed by 9 bases and J by 0 bases, leaving 11 bases between them. The CDR3 DNA follows: TGTGCCAGTGAAGGGGGGTTGAACACTGAAGCTTTCTTT. Translated: CASEGGLNTEAFF.

This clonotype was counted many times. The gene calls are TRBV12-3 or TRBV12-4 and TRBJ1-2; no firm D call. V lost 6 bases and J 0 bases, leaving 8 bases between the germline ends. CDR3 length: 13 residues. The CDR3 reads CASRRTSNYGYTF. The DNA of the CDR3 is TGTGCCAGCAGAAGGACCTCTAACTATGGCTACACCTTC.

This clonotype was counted many times. V gene TRBV15 combines with J gene TRBJ2-5; TRBD2 matches at 8 bases. Germline V gene lookup returns CDR1 LNHNV and CDR2 YYDKDF (reference sequence). Trimming cost V 4 bases and J 4 bases; bases outside gene matches: 5. The CDR3 has 14 amino acids. CDR3 protein: CATSIRGGGETQYF. The DNA for the CDR3 is TGTGCCACCAGCATACGGGGGGGAGGAGAGACCCAGTACTTC.

This clonotype showed up many times. This chain joins TRBV11-2 and TRBJ2-7; D ambiguous. The CDR3 loop spans 15 amino acids. Per the germline V gene, CDR1 is SGHAT and CDR2 is FQNNGV. The V gene lost 3 bases and the J gene lost 0 bases, with 12 bases spanning the gap. This chain's CDR3 is CASSFGDVGSYEQYF. In nucleotides, the CDR3 is TGTGCCAGCAGCTTTGGGGATGTCGGCTCCTACGAGCAGTACTTC.

The chain employs TRBV27 and TRBJ2-7, with a possible D match to TRBD2 (8 bases). Germline V gene lookup returns CDR1 MNHEY and CDR2 SMNVEV (reference sequence). The CDR3 sequence is 14 residues long. Trimming pared 6 bases from V and 6 bases from J, leaving 18 bases between. Here the CDR3 reads CASRKGAGGFEQYF. The DNA for the CDR3 is TGTGCCAGCAGGAAGGGGGCGGGGGGCTTCGAGCAGTACTTC.

This clonotype was seen only once. This chain links TRBV10-3 with TRBJ2-2, with TRBD1 matching over 7 bases. The J segment lost 0 bases and the V segment lost 8 bases, leaving 9 bases of the junction unmatched. Germline CDR1 reads ENHRY; CDR2 reads SYGVKD. CDR3 length equals 16 residues. For the CDR3, the DNA is TGTGCCATCGGACCAACAGGGGCGACGAACACCGGGGAGCTGTTTTTT. Translating gives CAIGPTGATNTGELFF.

The table lists this clonotype with many counts. The V gene is TRBV20-1, the J gene TRBJ2-7; no firm D call. Looked up from germline, CDR1 is DFQATT and CDR2 is SNEGSKA (reference sequence). Trimming pared 2 bases from V and 2 bases from J, leaving 4 bases between. CDR3 size: 11 residues. The CDR3 spells CSARLAYEQYF. CDR3 bases: TGCAGTGCTAGACTAGCCTACGAGCAGTACTTC.

This clonotype has a count of ten or more. The chain combines TRBV12-3 or TRBV12-4 with TRBJ1-6, with TRBD1 matching over 7 bases. V dropped 6 bases and J dropped 5; count of bases not matched to a gene: 7. CDR3 length: 15 amino acids. The CDR3 DNA reads as TGTGCCAGCAGACGACAGGGATCGGATAATTCACCCCTCCACTTT. Translation: CASRRQGSDNSPLHF.

This clonotype was observed at least ten times. The genes are TRBV6-5 and TRBJ1-5, with a tentative D call TRBD1 (5 bases). CDR1 MNHEY and CDR2 SVGAGI come from the germline V gene. The CDR3 sequence is 16 residues long. Deletions cut 4 bases from V and 3 bases from J, with 16 bases between. DNA of the CDR3: TGTGCCAGCAGTTCCGACCTTAGGGGTATCAATCAGCCCCAGCATTTT. It specifies CASSSDLRGINQPQHF.

This clonotype came up many times. This chain uses TRBV28 with TRBJ2-4, with a weak D call TRBD2 (7 bases). This CDR3 region has 17 residues. From germline, CDR1 is MDHEN and CDR2 SYDVKM. Trimming pared 4 bases from V and 1 base from J, leaving 17 bases between. Written as DNA, the CDR3 is TGTGCCAGCAGTTCGAGGGGGGGAGATCGGGCCAAAAACATTCAGTACTTC. Translating it yields CASSSRGGDRAKNIQYF.

This clonotype was counted ten times or more. The chain couples TRBV6-1 to TRBJ1-2; 7 bases align to TRBD1. Unmatched junction bases numbered 16, after V lost 8 bases and J lost 4 bases. Per the germline V gene, CDR1 is MNHNS and CDR2 is SASEGT. The CDR3 has 16 residues. The CDR3: CASYSLAQGPGYGYTF. CDR3 nucleotides: TGTGCCAGCTATTCTCTAGCACAGGGGCCGGGCTATGGCTACACCTTC.

This clonotype was seen a few times. The V gene is TRBV28, the J gene TRBJ2-5; 7 bases are a match to TRBD2. The CDR3 has 14 residues. Trimming at V came to 5 bases and at J to 0 bases, leaving 3 bases not matched to a gene. The germline CDR1 and CDR2 sequences are MDHEN and SYDVKM. The chain's CDR3 is CASSRGDYQETQYF. CDR3 DNA sequence: TGTGCCAGCAGTCGGGGGGATTACCAAGAGACCCAGTACTTC.

As concerns this clonotype: Germline and junction disagree at one end, which may indicate a read error. The chain has TRBV20-1 and TRBJ1-1; D gene ambiguous. Germline V lookup: CDR1 DFQATT, CDR2 SNEGSKA (reference sequence). The CDR3 is 12 residues long. CDR3 protein: CSARLMNTDAFF. The DNA of the CDR3 is TGCAGTGCTAGACTCATGAACACTGATGCTTTCTTT.

This clonotype was counted ten times or more. This sequence joins TRBV30 and TRBJ1-6; a possible D gene is TRBD1 (5 bases). Germline values: CDR1 GTSNPN, CDR2 SVGIG (reference sequence). Trimming took off 4 bases at V and 10 bases at J, with 20 bases between the two ends. The CDR3 consists of 15 residues. CDR3 residues: CAWTVGGTTRSPLHF. CDR3 nucleotides: TGTGCCTGGACCGTCGGGGGAACGACGAGGTCACCCCTCCACTTT.

This clonotype was observed a few times. The chain joins TRBV24-1 to TRBJ1-5; the match to TRBD1 covers 10 bases. The CDR3 contains 16 residues. Looked up from germline, CDR1 is KGHDR and CDR2 is SFDVKD. The junction had 6 bases not matched to a gene; V was cut back by 2 bases and J by 6 bases. The CDR3 DNA reads TGTGCCACCAGTGATTCCGGGACAGGGGAGGGTCAGCCCCAGCATTTT. It codes for CATSDSGTGEGQPQHF.

Turning to this clonotype: This CDR3 is missing its conserved last phenylalanine or tryptophan, likely due to a read error. The DNA is left out, because the CDR3 cannot be placed on it with certainty; the CDR3 is given as TCRdb lists it. V is TRBV2 and J is TRBJ1-5; the table's D call, TRBD1, has no DNA check behind it. Ends included, the CDR3 has 14 residues. CDR1 and CDR2 (germline): SNHLY, FYNNEI. The CDR3 sequence: CASSPGQYNQPQQL.

This clonotype has ten or more counts. J is TRBJ2-5 and V is TRBV18; 9 nucleotides align to TRBD1. Germline V gene lookup returns CDR1 KGHSH and CDR2 LQKENI. This CDR3 is built from 15 residues. V lost 0 bases and J lost 4; bases outside the gene matches: 3. The CDR3 DNA reads as TGTGCCAGCTCACCACCAACAGGGGGCTCAGAGACCCAGTACTTC. Protein: CASSPPTGGSETQYF.

This clonotype was seen more than once but under ten times. This chain connects TRBV5-1 to TRBJ2-5, with D tentatively TRBD2 (6 bases). From germline, CDR1 is SGHRS and CDR2 YFSETQ. V was cut by 6 bases and J by 5 bases, with 20 bases left in between. CDR3 size: 15 residues. CDR3 sequence: CASTFLGSAGETQYF. Written as DNA, the CDR3 is TGCGCCAGCACCTTCCTAGGGAGCGCGGGGGAGACCCAGTACTTC.

The table lists this clonotype with many counts. This sequence joins TRBV7-6 and TRBJ1-2; 7 nucleotides agree with TRBD1. Germline lookup yields CDR1 SGHVS and CDR2 FNYEAQ. This CDR3 spans 14 amino acids. V lost 1 base to trimming and J lost 7 bases; unmatched junction nucleotides: 6. The CDR3, as DNA: TGTGCCAGCAGCTTAGAGACAGGGTCTGTTGGCTACACCTTC. It codes for CASSLETGSVGYTF.